The 5 T cell receptor beta chains below all came from one sample that was sequenced in a study of blood T cell repertoires in COVID-19. Repertoires were generated with immunoSEQ multiplex PCR, while TCRdb's copy carries only in-frame clones and drops some. The sample yields over 90,000 clones, roughly 90% seen once. The sequenced sample was peripheral blood. The receptors come from a woman aged 50 to 60 with COVID-19, enrolled during active disease.

The chain employs TRBV5-4 and TRBJ2-7; 12 nucleotides match TRBD1. The CDR3 runs to 15 residues. The V gene end was trimmed by 6 bases and the J gene end by 3 bases; junction bases not matched to a gene: 7. CDR1 and CDR2 from the germline V gene are SGHNT and YYREEE (reference sequence). The CDR3 region has the DNA TGTGCCAGCACCCAGGGACAGGGGGCTTTCTACGAGCAGTACTTC. Protein: CASTQGQGAFYEQYF.

The chain recombines TRBV7-3 with TRBJ2-2; D gene ambiguous. CDR3 length: 14 residues. The V gene's germline CDR1 is SGHTA and CDR2 FQGTGA. With 6 bases removed from V and 1 base from J, the gap between germline ends came to 9 bases. The CDR3 sequence is CASRAGRNTGELFF. Written as DNA, the CDR3 is TGTGCCAGCAGGGCAGGAAGGAACACCGGGGAGCTGTTTTTT.

The genes are TRBV5-4 and TRBJ1-1; perhaps TRBD1 as D (5 bases). The CDR3 contains 12 residues. The germline gives CDR1 SGHNT, CDR2 YYREEE (reference sequence). The ends were cut back, 4 bases at V and 8 bases at J, with 12 bases in the middle. CDR3 residues: CASSIAGREAFF. The CDR3 region has the DNA TGTGCCAGCAGCATCGCAGGGAGGGAAGCTTTCTTT.

This clone was counted once. The chain is built from TRBV25-1 and TRBJ2-4; possible D gene TRBD1, 5 bases. Germline CDR1 is MGHDK and CDR2 is SYGVNS. The CDR3 length is 15 residues. Trimming stripped 2 bases from V and 0 bases from J, with 8 bases between. This CDR3 is CASSETTVAKNIQYF. The CDR3, as DNA: TGTGCCAGCAGTGAAACGACAGTAGCCAAAAACATTCAGTACTTC.

This chain joins TRBV6-5 and TRBJ1-6, with TRBD1 matching over 8 bases. The V gene's germline CDR1 is MNHEY and CDR2 SVGAGI. With 6 bases clipped from V and 10 bases from J, the junction kept 8 bases outside the gene matches. The CDR3 runs 14 residues. CDR3 nucleotide sequence: TGTGCCAGCAGATACCGGGACAGGAGCTCACCCCTCCACTTT. Its protein product is CASRYRDRSSPLHF.